This TCR beta chain appears in the sequencing data of a study of technical replicates of blood from a few donors. TCRdb's table, derived via immunoSEQ multiplex PCR, lists solely in-frame clones and lacks some. The sample carries under 100,000 clones, just over 95% recorded once. CDR1 and CDR2 from the germline V gene are SGHVS and FQNEAQ. CDR3 length: 13 amino acids. The V end lost 8 bases, the J end lost 10 bases, and 20 bases lay between the germline ends. The J gene is TRBJ1-1, the V gene TRBV7-8, with D possibly TRBD1 on 6 matching bases. Sequencing used T cells isolated from PBMCs. The source of this sequence is a human donor in good health. The DNA for the CDR3 is TGTGCCAGCCGGGTGAACAGGGCCCAGCCAGCTTTCTTT. This gives the protein CASRVNRAQPAFF.